This T cell receptor (beta chain) originates from a study of T cell clonotyping in hematopoietic cell transplantation. Trimming left V 5 bases short and J 2 bases short, with 12 bases between. The germline gives CDR1 LNHDA, CDR2 SQIVND (reference sequence). The CDR3 length is 14 residues. A few counts support this clone. Sequencing used immunoSEQ multiplex PCR; TCRdb keeps in-frame clones, though not all of them. The table lists more than 5,000 clones, around nine tenths of them singletons. The clonotype comes from a female patient between 35 and 55 years old who had an allogeneic stem cell transplant from a related donor, so the T cells may come from the graft donor. Some clones in this sample may be carry-over from other donors' samples. This chain joins TRBV19 and TRBJ1-1; maybe TRBD1 (6 bases). This material consisted of peripheral blood mononuclear cells, taken 100 days after allogeneic stem cell transplant. CDR3 residues: CASSAQGLNTEAFF. The CDR3 DNA follows: TGTGCCAGTAGTGCACAGGGACTAAACACTGAAGCTTTCTTT.